This is a list of T cell receptor beta chains from one sample in a study of blood T cells in healthy people across ages. One entry per CDR3 protein, called by TCRdb with MiXCR from the 5' RACE reads. This table holds fewer than 750,000 distinct CDR3 sequences, 40% to 65% found once. Sequenced sample: blood. These TCRs come from a woman aged 80 or over in good health. Each CDR3 is given with its conserved first and last residue. A D gene is named only where the DNA matches it firmly. The listing skips clone size in some rows; elsewhere it reads once, few, many or a size class.

NA	TRBJ1-2	NA	TRBV20-1	TGCAGTGCTAGATCATACCTGGATTATGGCTACACCTTC	CSARSYLDYGYTF
TRBD1	TRBJ1-6	NA	TRBV12-3/TRBV12-4	TGTGCCAGCAGGCCCGGGACAGTATCTAATTCACCCCTCCACTTT	CASRPGTVSNSPLHF
NA	TRBJ2-6	NA	TRBV6-5	TGTGCCAGCAGTCGACAGCAAACCTCTGGGGCCAACGTCCTGACTTTC	CASSRQQTSGANVLTF
NA	TRBJ1-2	NA	TRBV4-1	TGCGCCAGCAGCCAGGACTATGGGGGCGGTCGGTATGGTTACACCTTC	CASSQDYGGGRYGYTF
NA	TRBJ1-2	NA	TRBV7-2	TGTGCCAGCAGCTCCGCAGGGGATCGCTATGGCTACACCTTC	CASSSAGDRYGYTF
TRBD1	TRBJ2-3	NA	TRBV10-3	TGTGCCATCAGTGAGTCGAGGTCCGGACAGGGGGAAAATACGCAGTATTTT	CAISESRSGQGENTQYF
NA	TRBJ2-1	many	TRBV5-1	TGCGCCAGCAGCTTGGCCGATTTTCGCGGGGCCTACAATGAGCAGTTCTTC	CASSLADFRGAYNEQFF
NA	TRBJ1-1	few	TRBV2	TGTGCCACCCAACGGGGGACGAACACTGAAGCTTTCTTT	CATQRGTNTEAFF
TRBD2	TRBJ2-1	NA	TRBV7-9	TGTGCCAGCAGCCCCGGTCCGGGACTAGTCCTCTACAATGAGCAGTTCTTC	CASSPGPGLVLYNEQFF
NA	TRBJ1-2	many	TRBV25-1	TGTGCCAGCACCCTTGAAGGGGTCGAAGGCTACACCTTC	CASTLEGVEGYTF
NA	TRBJ2-7	NA	TRBV5-1	TGCGCCAGCAGCAGAGGACAGGGAGGGGGCTACGAGCAGTACTTC	CASSRGQGGGYEQYF
NA	TRBJ2-3	many	TRBV18	TGTGCCAGCTCACCAGGCAGGGCGGCGGATACGCAGTATTTT	CASSPGRAADTQYF
TRBD1	TRBJ2-5	NA	TRBV24-1	TGTGCCACCAAAGGGACAGAAAGAGAGACCCAGTACTTC	CATKGTERETQYF
TRBD2	TRBJ2-1	many	TRBV10-3	TGTGCCATCAGTCGGACTAGCGGGGGGGTCGATGAGCAGTTCTTC	CAISRTSGGVDEQFF
TRBD1	TRBJ1-5	NA	TRBV3-1	TGTGCCAGCAGCCAAGGATGGCAGGGGGTGAATCAGCCCCAGCATTTT	CASSQGWQGVNQPQHF
TRBD2	TRBJ2-1	many	TRBV12-3/TRBV12-4	TGTGCCAGCAGTCAGTCGGGAGGCTCCTACAATGAGCAGTTCTTC	CASSQSGGSYNEQFF
NA	TRBJ2-7	few	TRBV7-2	TGTGCCAGCAGCTTACTCGGGGCCTCCTACAATGAGCAGTACTTC	CASSLLGASYNEQYF
TRBD1	TRBJ2-5	NA	TRBV29-1	TGCAGCGTATCACAGGGGTGGGAGACCCAGTACTTC	CSVSQGWETQYF
NA	TRBJ2-3	NA	TRBV2	TGTGCCAGCAAGATAAGGGGGAACACAGATACGCAGTATTTT	CASKIRGNTDTQYF
NA	TRBJ2-7	NA	TRBV20-1	TGCAGTGCTAGAGTCCTTGAGCATGAGCAGTACTTC	CSARVLEHEQYF
NA	TRBJ2-7	many	TRBV18	TGTGCCAGCTCACTTGGTTCCAGGGGGGGATCCTACGAGCAGTACTTC	CASSLGSRGGSYEQYF
NA	TRBJ2-2	NA	TRBV9	TGTGCCAGCAGCGTAGATTTGCGGTTTTGGGAGCTGTTTTTT	CASSVDLRFWELFF
NA	TRBJ1-2	NA	TRBV7-9	TGTGCCAGCAGCTCGGACGGTCCCTATGGCTACACCTTC	CASSSDGPYGYTF
NA	TRBJ2-7	many	TRBV20-1	TGCAGTGCTAGAGAAGGCAGAATCTACGAGCAGTACTTC	CSAREGRIYEQYF
TRBD1	TRBJ2-1	many	TRBV25-1	TGTGCCAGCAGTCTGGGACAGGGGAAGATCGATGAGCAGTTCTTC	CASSLGQGKIDEQFF
NA	TRBJ1-1	many	TRBV6-5	TGTGCCAGCAGTTGGGACCTAAACACTGAAGCTTTCTTT	CASSWDLNTEAFF
NA	TRBJ2-5	few	TRBV7-9	TGTGCCAGCAGCTCGTTAGAAGAGACCCAGTACTTC	CASSSLEETQYF
NA	TRBJ2-5	NA	TRBV15	TGTGCCACCAGCAGAGAGCCCAGGGTTAGGACCCAGTACTTC	CATSREPRVRTQYF
TRBD2	TRBJ2-1	NA	TRBV15	TGTGCCACCAGCAGAGGCTCCAGCGGGGGCTACAATGAGCAGTTCTTC	CATSRGSSGGYNEQFF
TRBD1	TRBJ2-6	many	TRBV12-3/TRBV12-4	TGTGCCAGCAGCCTACAACGGGACAGCTTCTCTGGGGCCAACGTCCTGACTTTC	CASSLQRDSFSGANVLTF
NA	TRBJ1-6	once	TRBV7-2	TGTGCCAGCAGCTTACTCCCCCGGAGGGACATTTGGCATTCACCCCTCCACTTT	CASSLLPRRDIWHSPLHF
TRBD2	TRBJ2-4	NA	TRBV28	TGTGCCAGCCGTCCGGGACTAGCGGGAGGGATTCAGTACTTC	CASRPGLAGGIQYF
TRBD2	TRBJ2-1	few	TRBV4-2	TGTGCCAGCAGCCAAAGTTGGACTAGCGCATCCTTAAGCTCCTACAATGAGCAGTTCTTC	CASSQSWTSASLSSYNEQFF
NA	TRBJ2-7	NA	TRBV18	TGTGCCAGCCCTCCTGGGGGCGAGCAGTACTTC	CASPPGGEQYF
NA	TRBJ2-3	NA	TRBV27	TGTGCCAGCACCTATCAACCCCGCACAGATACGCAGTATTTT	CASTYQPRTDTQYF
TRBD1	TRBJ1-1	NA	TRBV4-3	TGCGCCAGCAGCCCGGGACAGGGAAGCTCTGAAGCTTTCTTT	CASSPGQGSSEAFF
TRBD1	TRBJ1-2	NA	TRBV24-1	TGTGCCACCAGCGCAGGGGGTTCTTTCTATGGCTACACCTTC	CATSAGGSFYGYTF
TRBD1	TRBJ1-2	NA	TRBV7-2	TGTGCCAGCAGCTGGCCGGGACAGGGGGCGCGTGGCTACACCTTC	CASSWPGQGARGYTF
NA	TRBJ2-1	NA	TRBV20-1	TGCAGTGCTAGAAGGGGAGGCACCTACAATGAGCAGTTCTTC	CSARRGGTYNEQFF
TRBD2	TRBJ2-7	many	TRBV6-6	TGTGCCAGCAGTTACCGGACTAGCGGCAACTCCTACGAGCAGTACTTC	CASSYRTSGNSYEQYF
NA	TRBJ2-4	NA	TRBV9	TGTGCCAGCAGCGTAGAGAGAGACGGGCCCTTACGGTACTTC	CASSVERDGPLRYF
NA	TRBJ1-2	many	TRBV28	TGTGCCAGCAGTTTTGAGGGGGATGGCTACACCTTC	CASSFEGDGYTF
NA	TRBJ2-1	NA	TRBV11-2	TGTGCCAGCAGCTTAGACGTTTCGGGGTGGATGAATGAGCAGTTCTTC	CASSLDVSGWMNEQFF
NA	TRBJ2-3	few	TRBV30	TGTGCCTGGAGTGTAATTTCTAGCAGTGTCGCGGGAACGCAGTATTTT	CAWSVISSSVAGTQYF
TRBD2	TRBJ2-4	many	TRBV6-5	TGTGCCAGCAGTGACTCCCAGGGGACTAGCTCACAGTACTTC	CASSDSQGTSSQYF
NA	TRBJ2-7	few	TRBV5-6	TGTGCCAGCAGCTTGGAGCTATACGAGCAGTACTTC	CASSLELYEQYF
NA	TRBJ2-1	NA	TRBV7-2	TGTGCCAGCAGCTTAGTCCGGGACAATGAGCAGTTCTTC	CASSLVRDNEQFF
TRBD2	TRBJ2-1	NA	TRBV20-1	TGCAGTGCGCCCGGGGGGTCCCCCGGCTCCTACAATGAGCAGTTCTTC	CSAPGGSPGSYNEQFF
NA	TRBJ1-2	NA	TRBV29-1	TGCAGCGTTGAAACCGTCGATCCGGCCTATGGCTACACCTTC	CSVETVDPAYGYTF
NA	TRBJ2-3	NA	TRBV9	TGTGCCAGCAGCGCAGCGGAGGGGCGTGCAGATACGCAGTATTTT	CASSAAEGRADTQYF
NA	TRBJ2-1	NA	TRBV5-1	TGCGCCAGCAGCTTGGACCCAGCGGGCTCCTACAATGAGCGGTTCTTC	CASSLDPAGSYNERFF
TRBD1	TRBJ2-7	few	TRBV12-3/TRBV12-4	TGTGCCAGCAGTCCGATACAGGGGAGCTCCTACGAGCAGTACTTC	CASSPIQGSSYEQYF
NA	TRBJ2-1	NA	TRBV7-3	TGTGCCAGCAGCTGGACCGGGTCCTACAATGAGCAGTTCTTC	CASSWTGSYNEQFF
NA	TRBJ2-7	few	TRBV4-1	TGCGCCAGCAGCCCCCGGACGGCCTCCCTAAGCGAGCAGTACTTC	CASSPRTASLSEQYF